Listed below are T cell receptor beta chains from one sample, sequenced in a study of breast tumors, draining lymph nodes, adjacent tissues. TCRdb re-derived calls from the multiplex PCR reads in MiXCR, one entry per CDR3 protein. The data contain 150,000 to 200,000 distinct CDR3 sequences, around a third of them seen just once; the ten biggest clones take up approximately 4.2%. The source material was axillary lymph node tissue. These receptors were collected from a female donor with breast cancer. Some clones in this sample may be carry-over from other donors' samples. CDR3s include the opening cysteine and the closing phenylalanine or tryptophan. Clone size is stated in some rows and not others, as once, few, many or a class when expanded.

>TRBV24-1|TRBJ2-3|.
CATSDLTTLGRDTQYF
>TRBV7-9|TRBJ2-7|.
CASSAGQDSYEQYF
>TRBV12-3/TRBV12-4|TRBJ2-7|many
CASSYDQQYEQYF
>TRBV5-6|TRBJ2-2|.
CASSRDRGLFF
>TRBV6-2/TRBV6-3|TRBJ1-5|few
CASNSLGGLSNQPQHF
>TRBV7-3|TRBJ2-5|.
CASSLGGSGTPGETQYF
>TRBV19|TRBJ2-1|.
CASMPGLDINDEQFF
>TRBV4-2|TRBJ2-1|many
CASSQAWEVTYNEQFF
>TRBV4-2|TRBJ1-3|many
CASSQDPGAGNTIYF
>TRBV12-3/TRBV12-4|TRBJ1-6|many
CASRTDYSYNSPLHF
>TRBV6-2/TRBV6-3|TRBJ2-7|few
CASSYSKSQGNYEQYF
>TRBV7-3|TRBJ1-1|.
CASSLLGGHGNTEAFF
>TRBV25-1|TRBJ1-6|many
CASKRREGQGESPLHF
>TRBV10-3|TRBJ2-3|once
CAISPGLAGAGRTDTQYF
>TRBV5-8|TRBJ2-1|many
CASSLAAGGQNEQFF
>TRBV5-8|TRBJ2-1|many
CASSLAGGPSYNEQFF
>TRBV18|TRBJ1-1|.
CASSPPSGARTEAFF
>TRBV19|TRBJ1-6|.
CASSILQGALINGSPLHF
>TRBV15|TRBJ1-6|many
CATSDRTGNSPLHF
>TRBV3-1|TRBJ1-6|many
CASSHLPTPTGGSNSPLHF
>TRBV13|TRBJ2-3|many
CASSLLGQGSDTQYF
>TRBV7-9|TRBJ1-2|many
CASSLVRDSYGYTF
>TRBV3-1|TRBJ2-3|.
CASSRLRASQTDTQYF
>TRBV20-1|TRBJ1-5|many
CSARVEGAGQPQHF
>TRBV5-1|TRBJ2-5|medium-sized
CASSLQLGGKETQYF